This T cell receptor beta chain was observed in a study of T cells in Graves' hyperthyroidism and ophthalmopathy (dated by TCRdb to the late 2010s). General notes on the study: Peripheral blood was collected at initial diagnosis, before any treatment. An independent validation cohort of around 19 hyperthyroidism patients and about 15 patients who later progressed to ophthalmopathy tested prospective prediction of ophthalmopathy. After blood sampling, hyperthyroidism patients were treated with methimazole at a starting dose of 30 mg daily, and ophthalmopathy patients were treated with high-dose intravenous methylprednisolone. The study also compared thyroid tissue and blood T-cell repertoires from roughly 6 Graves' hyperthyroidism patients. TCR Vbeta CDR3 sequencing of roughly 140 peripheral blood samples (43 ophthalmopathy, 75 to 85 hyperthyroidism and roughly 17 progressor patients) is reported in the paper. The 95 to 100 discovery patients were randomly split 7:3 into training and test sets. A discovery cohort of approximately 100 patients, approximately 45 with Graves' ophthalmopathy and 57 with stable Graves' hyperthyroidism, was used to find distinguishing TCR V-J signatures. Results the study describes overall, beyond this receptor: Sample size was not statistically predetermined, and blinding of investigators to group allocation was not performed. Most expanded thyroid clonotypes (frequency above 0.001) were also found in blood, which suggests that blood repertoires may mirror thyroid immune responses. A model built on a 13 V-J signature distinguished ophthalmopathy from stable hyperthyroidism, reaching roughly 88% sensitivity and about 81% specificity in cross-validation and 80%/75% in testing. In validation, the model predicted progression to ophthalmopathy a median of approximately 6.6 months before onset, with roughly 70% sensitivity and 72.22% specificity.

The sample holds many counts of this clonotype. Its antigen is not yet known. Base qualities are not recorded, but no much larger clone differs from it by a single base. In the ophthalmopathy patients, disease was moderately to severely active, with a Clinical Activity Score of 3 or more, a NOSPECS grade of 4 or more, and a duration of less than 3 months. Any patient with an uncontrolled infection, another autoimmune disease, pregnancy or lactation was excluded. Diagnoses were established on the basis of clinical symptoms, serum thyroxine and TRAb, thyroid ultrasound, and orbital computed tomography. PBMCs were isolated from 7.5 to 10 ml of fresh peripheral blood by Ficoll-Paque density gradient centrifugation. Total RNA was extracted with Trizol reagent, and quality was checked on an Agilent 2100 Bioanalyzer. The TCR beta CDR3 regions were amplified from the RNA transcripts. The TCR CDR3 was subjected to a first round of RT-PCR using the HTBI primer set and the Qiagen OneStep RT-PCR kit. Libraries were constructed in a second round of multiplex PCR, after which size selection and purification were performed. Libraries were sequenced paired-end with 100 bp reads on an Illumina HiSeq2000. The authors' analysis ran thus. SOAPnuke was used to process the raw data, throwing out any read that contained adapters or uncalled bases, had a mean Phred below 15, or lacked an exact constant-primer or identifier match. High-quality paired reads were merged with COPE v1.2.5, and unique nucleotide sequences were defined as clonotypes. MiTCR v1.1 was used to align the clonotypes against IMGT TRBV, TRBD and TRBJ reference segments. The analysis was restricted to V-J combinations with a frequency above 0.0001, which together covered roughly 99% of the repertoires. A TCS score was defined as the ratio of F50 (clonal expansion) to E x V (chaos), with BLOSUM62-based TCRdist applied between CDR3 peptides within each V-J. Welch's t-statistics and random forest reduced some 510 V-J features to 13, which were used in a naive Bayes classifier (R e1071). TCRdb reworked the public reads: Q25 trimming with fastp, MiXCR clone assembly, productive beta chains retained. Rows with one shared CDR3 protein collapse into an entry with the most common genes and DNA. The V and J calls and clone size come from TCRdb's table, not from the authors' own analysis. The sample table records about 480,000 distinct CDR3 sequences; approximately 25% of these occur just once. The ten largest account for approximately 10% of the sample.

Sequenced material: blood. This clonotype was obtained from a woman in her 30s with Graves' ophthalmopathy.

The CDR3 in this case is CASSPHSGTLISYEQYF. The nucleotide sequence is TGTGCCAGCAGTCCCCACTCCGGGACTCTGATCTCCTACGAGCAGTACTTC. The chain is made from TRBV28 and TRBJ2-7; 6 matching bases give a weak D call of TRBD2. The CDR3 sequence holds 17 residues, the cysteine and phenylalanine included. Only the CDR3 portion is preserved as DNA: 51 bases, with reading frame beginning at the first base. Sequences MDHEN (CDR1) and SYDVKM (CDR2) are obtained from the germline V gene. V is shortened by 5 bases, J by 0 bases, and the region joining them spans 20 bases.